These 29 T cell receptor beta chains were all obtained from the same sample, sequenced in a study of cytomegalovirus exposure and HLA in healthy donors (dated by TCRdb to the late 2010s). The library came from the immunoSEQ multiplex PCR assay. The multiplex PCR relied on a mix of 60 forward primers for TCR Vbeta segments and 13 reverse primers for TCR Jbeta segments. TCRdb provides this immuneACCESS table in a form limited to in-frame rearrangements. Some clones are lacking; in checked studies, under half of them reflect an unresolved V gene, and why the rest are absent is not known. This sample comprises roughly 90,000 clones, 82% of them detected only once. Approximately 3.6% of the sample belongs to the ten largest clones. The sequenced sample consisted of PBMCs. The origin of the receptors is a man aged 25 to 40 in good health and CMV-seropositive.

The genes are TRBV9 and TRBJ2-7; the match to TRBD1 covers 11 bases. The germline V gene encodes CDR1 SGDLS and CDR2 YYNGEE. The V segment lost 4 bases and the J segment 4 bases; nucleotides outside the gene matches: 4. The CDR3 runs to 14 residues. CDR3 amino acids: CASSTGTGGYEQYF. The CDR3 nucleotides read TGTGCCAGCAGCACCGGGACAGGGGGATACGAGCAGTACTTC.

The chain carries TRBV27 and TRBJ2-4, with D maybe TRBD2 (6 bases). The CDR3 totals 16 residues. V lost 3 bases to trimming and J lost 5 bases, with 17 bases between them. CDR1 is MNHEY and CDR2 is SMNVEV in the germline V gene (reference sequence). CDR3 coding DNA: TGTGCCAGCAGTTTGTTGGGGGGTCCTCGCGAAAACATTCAGTACTTC. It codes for CASSLLGGPRENIQYF.

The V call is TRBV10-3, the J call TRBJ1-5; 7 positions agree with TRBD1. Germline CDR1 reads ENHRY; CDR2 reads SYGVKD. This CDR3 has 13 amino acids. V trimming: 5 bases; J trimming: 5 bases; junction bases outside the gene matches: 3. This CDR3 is CAISSDRDQPQHF. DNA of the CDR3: TGTGCCATCAGTTCTGACAGGGATCAGCCCCAGCATTTT.

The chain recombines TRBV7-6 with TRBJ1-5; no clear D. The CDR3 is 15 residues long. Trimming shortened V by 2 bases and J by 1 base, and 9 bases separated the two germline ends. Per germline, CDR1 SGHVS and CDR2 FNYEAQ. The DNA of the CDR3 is TGTGCCAGCAGCTTATCCCGAGGGAGCAATCAGCCCCAGCATTTT. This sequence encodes CASSLSRGSNQPQHF. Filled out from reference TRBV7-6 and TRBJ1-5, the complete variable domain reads GAGVSQSPRYKVTKRGQDVALRCDPISGHVSLYWYRQALGQGPEFLTYFNYEAQQDKSGLPNDRFSAERPEGSISTLTIQRTEQRDSAMYRCASSLSRGSNQPQHFGDGTRLSIL.

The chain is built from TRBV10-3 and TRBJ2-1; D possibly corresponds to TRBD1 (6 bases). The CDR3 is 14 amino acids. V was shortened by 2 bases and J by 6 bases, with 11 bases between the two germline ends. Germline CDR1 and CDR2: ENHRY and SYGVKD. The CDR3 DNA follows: TGTGCCATCAGTGAGGGGACACCGAGCAATGAGCAGTTCTTC. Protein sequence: CAISEGTPSNEQFF.

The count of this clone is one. CDR3 sequence reads: CASLDDRLAGTDTQYF. CDR3 in DNA: TGTGCCAGCTTAGATGATCGACTAGCGGGCACAGATACGCAGTATTTT. V and J are TRBV2 and TRBJ2-3, with 9 bases lining up with TRBD2. Germline loops: CDR1 SNHLY, CDR2 FYNNEI. The CDR3 covers 16 residues. Trimming cost V 8 bases and J 1 base; bases outside gene matches: 10.

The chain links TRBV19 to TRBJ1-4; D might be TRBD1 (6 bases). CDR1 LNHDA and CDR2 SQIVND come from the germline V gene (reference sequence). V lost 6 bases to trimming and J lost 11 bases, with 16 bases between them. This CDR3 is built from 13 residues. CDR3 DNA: TGTGCCAGTAGCGGTTCACAGGGTGGGAAACTGTTTTTT. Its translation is CASSGSQGGKLFF.

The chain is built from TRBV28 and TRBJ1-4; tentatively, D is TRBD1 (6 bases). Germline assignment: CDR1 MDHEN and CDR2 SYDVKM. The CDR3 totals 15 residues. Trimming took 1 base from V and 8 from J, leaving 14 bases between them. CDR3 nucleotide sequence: TGTGCCAGCAGTTTATTTGGGGCAGGGGACGAAAAACTGTTTTTT. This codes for CASSLFGAGDEKLFF.

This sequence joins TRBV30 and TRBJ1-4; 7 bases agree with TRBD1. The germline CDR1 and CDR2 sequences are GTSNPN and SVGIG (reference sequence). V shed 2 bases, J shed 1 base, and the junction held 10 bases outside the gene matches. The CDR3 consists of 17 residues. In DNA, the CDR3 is TGTGCCTGGAGTCCGAAAGGGGGCTGGATAACTAATGAAAAACTGTTTTTT. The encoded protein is CAWSPKGGWITNEKLFF.

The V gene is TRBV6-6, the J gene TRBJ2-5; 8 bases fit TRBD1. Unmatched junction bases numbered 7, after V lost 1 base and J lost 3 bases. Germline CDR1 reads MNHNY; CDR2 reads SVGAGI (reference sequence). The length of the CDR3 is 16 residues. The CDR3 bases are TGTGCCAGCAGTTACTGGAGGGCAGGGGGCGAAGAGACCCAGTACTTC. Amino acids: CASSYWRAGGEETQYF.

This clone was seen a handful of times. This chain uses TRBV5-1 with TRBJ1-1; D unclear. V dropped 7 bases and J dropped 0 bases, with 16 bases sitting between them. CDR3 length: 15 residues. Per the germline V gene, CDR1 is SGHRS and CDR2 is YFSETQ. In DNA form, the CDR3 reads TGCGCCAGCGTCACGGGCCCGGGGATGAACACTGAAGCTTTCTTT. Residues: CASVTGPGMNTEAFF.

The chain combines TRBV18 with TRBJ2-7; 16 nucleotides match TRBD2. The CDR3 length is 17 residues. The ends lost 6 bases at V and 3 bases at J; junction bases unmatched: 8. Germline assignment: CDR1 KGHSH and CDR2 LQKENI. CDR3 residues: CASSPGTSGRAIYEQYF. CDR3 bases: TGTGCCAGCTCCCCAGGGACTAGCGGGAGGGCAATCTACGAGCAGTACTTC.

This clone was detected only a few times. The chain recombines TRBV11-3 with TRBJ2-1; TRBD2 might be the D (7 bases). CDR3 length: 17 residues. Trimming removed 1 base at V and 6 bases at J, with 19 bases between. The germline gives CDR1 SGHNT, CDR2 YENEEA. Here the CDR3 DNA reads TGTGCCAGCAGCTTAGGATTCGCGGGAGAAGGGGGCAATGAGCAGTTCTTC. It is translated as CASSLGFAGEGGNEQFF. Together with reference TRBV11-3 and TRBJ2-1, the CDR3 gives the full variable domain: EAGVVQSPRYKIIEKKQPVAFWCNPISGHNTLYWYLQNLGQGPELLIRYENEEAVDDSQLPKDRFSAERLKGVDSTLKIQPAELGDSAVYLCASSLGFAGEGGNEQFFGPGTRLTVL.

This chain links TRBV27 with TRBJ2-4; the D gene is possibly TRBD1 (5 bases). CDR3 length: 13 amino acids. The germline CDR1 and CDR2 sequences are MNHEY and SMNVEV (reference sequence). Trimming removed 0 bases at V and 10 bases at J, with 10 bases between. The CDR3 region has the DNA TGTGCCAGCAGTTTATCGCAGGGCGCGATTCAGTACTTC. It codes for CASSLSQGAIQYF.

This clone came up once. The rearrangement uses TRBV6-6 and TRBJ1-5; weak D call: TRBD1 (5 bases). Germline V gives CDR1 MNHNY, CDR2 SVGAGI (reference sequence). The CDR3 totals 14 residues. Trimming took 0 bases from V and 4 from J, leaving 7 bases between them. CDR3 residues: CASSYSDINQPQHF. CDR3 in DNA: TGTGCCAGCAGTTACTCGGACATTAATCAGCCCCAGCATTTT.

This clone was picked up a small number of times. CDR3 region: CASRDGGSLYEQYF. CDR3 in DNA: TGTGCCAGTAGAGATGGCGGGAGTCTATACGAGCAGTACTTC. The rearrangement uses TRBV19 and TRBJ2-7, with 7 bases that match TRBD2. The CDR3 consists of 14 residues. Germline V gene data show CDR1 as LNHDA and CDR2 as SQIVND (reference sequence). V lost 6 bases, J lost 4 bases, and 9 bases stayed unmatched.

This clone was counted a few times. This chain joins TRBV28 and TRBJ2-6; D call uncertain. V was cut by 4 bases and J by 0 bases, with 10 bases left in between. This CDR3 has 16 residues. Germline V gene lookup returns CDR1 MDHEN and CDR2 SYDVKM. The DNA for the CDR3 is TGTGCCAGCAGTTCCACAGAATTCTCTGGGGCCAACGTCCTGACTTTC. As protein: CASSSTEFSGANVLTF.

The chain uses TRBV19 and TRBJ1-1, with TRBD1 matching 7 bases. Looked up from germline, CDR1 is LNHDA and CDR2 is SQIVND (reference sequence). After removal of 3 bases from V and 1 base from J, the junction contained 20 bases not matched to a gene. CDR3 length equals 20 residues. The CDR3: CASSILQFDHGHRGNTEAFF. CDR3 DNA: TGTGCCAGTAGTATTTTGCAATTTGATCACGGCCACAGGGGGAACACTGAAGCTTTCTTT.

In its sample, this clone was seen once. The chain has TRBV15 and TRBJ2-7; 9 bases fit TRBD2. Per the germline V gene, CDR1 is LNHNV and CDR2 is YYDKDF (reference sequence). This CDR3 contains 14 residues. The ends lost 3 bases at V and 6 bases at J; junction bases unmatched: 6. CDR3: CATSRHAGGGEQYF. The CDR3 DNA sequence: TGTGCCACCAGCAGGCACGCGGGGGGGGGCGAGCAGTACTTC. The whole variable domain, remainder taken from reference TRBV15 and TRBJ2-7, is DAMVIQNPRYQVTQFGKPVTLSCSQTLNHNVMYWYQQKSSQAPKLLFHYYDKDFNNEADTPDNFQSRRPNTSFCFLDIRSPGLGDTAMYLCATSRHAGGGEQYFGPGTRLTVT.

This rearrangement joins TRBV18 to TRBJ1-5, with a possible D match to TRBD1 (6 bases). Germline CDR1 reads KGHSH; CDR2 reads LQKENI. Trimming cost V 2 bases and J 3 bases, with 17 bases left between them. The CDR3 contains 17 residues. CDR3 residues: CASSPSYLGQFNQPQHF. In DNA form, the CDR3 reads TGTGCCAGCTCACCATCCTATTTAGGACAGTTCAATCAGCCCCAGCATTTT. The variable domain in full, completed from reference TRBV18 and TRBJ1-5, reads NAGVMQNPRHLVRRRGQEARLRCSPMKGHSHVYWYRQLPEEGLKFMVYLQKENIIDESGMPKERFSAEFPKEGPSILRIQQVVRGDSAAYFCASSPSYLGQFNQPQHFGDGTRLSIL.

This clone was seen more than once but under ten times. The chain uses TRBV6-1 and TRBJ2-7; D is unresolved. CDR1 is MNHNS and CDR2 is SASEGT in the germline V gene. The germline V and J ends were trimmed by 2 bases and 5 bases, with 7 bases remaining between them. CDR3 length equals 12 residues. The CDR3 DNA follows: TGTGCCAGCAGTGAACCAGTACACGAGCAGTACTTC. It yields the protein CASSEPVHEQYF.

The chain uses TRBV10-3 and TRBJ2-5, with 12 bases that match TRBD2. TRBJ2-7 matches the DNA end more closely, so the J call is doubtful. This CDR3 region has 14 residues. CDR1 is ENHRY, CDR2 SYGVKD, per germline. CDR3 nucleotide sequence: TGTGCCATCAGTGGACTAGCGGGAGTGGGCGAGCAGTACTTC. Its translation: CAISGLAGVGEQYF.

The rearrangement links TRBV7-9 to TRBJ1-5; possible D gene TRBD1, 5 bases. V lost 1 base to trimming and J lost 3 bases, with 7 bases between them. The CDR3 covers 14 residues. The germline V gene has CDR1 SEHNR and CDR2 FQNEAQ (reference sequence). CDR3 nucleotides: TGTGCCAGCAGCTTAGGGGGCCTCAATCAGCCCCAGCATTTT. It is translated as CASSLGGLNQPQHF.

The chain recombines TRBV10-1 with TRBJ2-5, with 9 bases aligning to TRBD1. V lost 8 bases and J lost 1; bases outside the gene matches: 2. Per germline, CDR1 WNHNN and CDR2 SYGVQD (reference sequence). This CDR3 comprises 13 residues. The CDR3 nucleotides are TGCGCCAGCGGGGGACAGGGCCAAGAGACCCAGTACTTC. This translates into CASGGQGQETQYF.

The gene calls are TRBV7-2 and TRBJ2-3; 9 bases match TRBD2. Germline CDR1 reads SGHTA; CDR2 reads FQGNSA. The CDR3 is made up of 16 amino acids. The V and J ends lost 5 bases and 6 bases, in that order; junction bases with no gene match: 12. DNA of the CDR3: TGTGCCAGCAGCGCAGCGGGAGGAGGATCTGCGGATACGCAGTATTTT. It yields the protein CASSAAGGGSADTQYF.

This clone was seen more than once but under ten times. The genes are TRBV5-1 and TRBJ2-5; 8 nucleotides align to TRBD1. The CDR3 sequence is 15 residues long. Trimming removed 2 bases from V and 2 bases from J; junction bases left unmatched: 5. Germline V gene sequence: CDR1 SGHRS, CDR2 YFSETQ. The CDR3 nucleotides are TGCGCCAGCAGCTTAGACGGACAGGGACAAGAGACCCAGTACTTC. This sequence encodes CASSLDGQGQETQYF.

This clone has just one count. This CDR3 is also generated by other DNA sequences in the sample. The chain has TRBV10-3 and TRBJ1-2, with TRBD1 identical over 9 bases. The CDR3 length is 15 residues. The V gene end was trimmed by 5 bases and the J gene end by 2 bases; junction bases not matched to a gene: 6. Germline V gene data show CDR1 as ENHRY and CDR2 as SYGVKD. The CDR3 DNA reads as TGTGCCATCAGTCTTCCGGACAGGGGCAACTATGGCTACACCTTC. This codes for CAISLPDRGNYGYTF.

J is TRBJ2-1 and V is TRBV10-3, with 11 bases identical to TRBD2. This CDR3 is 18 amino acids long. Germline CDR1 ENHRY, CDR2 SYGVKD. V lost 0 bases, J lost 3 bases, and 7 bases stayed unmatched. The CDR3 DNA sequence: TGTGCCATCAGTGAGTCTGGAAGGGGGACTAGCGGCTACAATGAGCAGTTCTTC. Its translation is CAISESGRGTSGYNEQFF.

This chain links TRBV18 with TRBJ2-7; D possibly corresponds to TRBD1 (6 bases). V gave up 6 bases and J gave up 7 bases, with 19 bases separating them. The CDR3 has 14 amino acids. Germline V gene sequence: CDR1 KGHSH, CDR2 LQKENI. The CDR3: CASSRPQGPGEQYF. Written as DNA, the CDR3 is TGTGCCAGCTCCCGGCCTCAGGGGCCGGGAGAGCAGTACTTC.